Each of the 32 T cell receptor beta chains below was sequenced from the same sample in a study of patients and donors after allogeneic stem cell transplantation. TCRdb used MiXCR to reprocess the RT-PCR reads, holding one entry per CDR3 protein. The repertoire includes around 9,900 distinct CDR3 sequences, approximately 6% of them detected once, and roughly 27% sits in the top ten. The sequenced sample consisted of blood, either unsorted or a sorted T cell fraction (not recorded which). These receptors came from a human donor who was either an allogeneic HSCT recipient or a stem cell or donor lymphocyte infusion donor (not recorded which). It is not recorded whose cells these are; they may come from a transplant donor.

This clonotype was detected many times. The chain joins TRBV29-1 to TRBJ1-5, with 7 positions matching TRBD1. The CDR3 length is 13 residues. Trimming removed 6 bases from V and 4 bases from J; junction bases left unmatched: 6. Germline V gene lookup returns CDR1 SQVTM and CDR2 ANQGSEA. This CDR3 reads CSVRTGGNQPQHF. The CDR3 DNA reads TGCAGCGTCCGGACAGGTGGGAATCAGCCCCAGCATTTT.

This clonotype was seen at least ten times. The rearrangement uses TRBV20-1 and TRBJ2-1, with a tentative D call TRBD1 (6 bases). The CDR3 is 15 amino acids. The V gene's germline CDR1 is DFQATT and CDR2 SNEGSKA (reference sequence). V lost 0 bases, J lost 1 base, and 10 bases lay in between. CDR3 sequence (DNA): TGCAGTGCTAGAGATCCCAGGGGTTCCTACAATGAGCAGTTCTTC. Its translation: CSARDPRGSYNEQFF.

This clonotype occurred a few times. The CDR3: CASRPVGGNEQYF. The DNA for the CDR3 is TGTGCCAGTAGACCGGTGGGAGGAAACGAGCAGTACTTC. The chain has TRBV19 and TRBJ2-7; perhaps TRBD2 as D (6 bases). Germline assignment: CDR1 LNHDA and CDR2 SQIVND (reference sequence). Between the trimmed V and J ends, which lost 6 bases and 5 bases, there was a span of 14 bases. The CDR3 is made up of 13 amino acids.

The chain combines TRBV15 with TRBJ2-1; D not certain. With 1 base removed from V and 0 bases from J, the gap between germline ends came to 7 bases. There are 15 residues in the CDR3. CDR1 LNHNV and CDR2 YYDKDF come from the germline V gene (reference sequence). The DNA for the CDR3 is TGTGCCACCAGCAGAGCTGGTAGCTCCTACAATGAGCAGTTCTTC. Its protein product is CATSRAGSSYNEQFF.

This clonotype was recorded many times. This chain joins TRBV20-1 and TRBJ1-4; 10 nucleotides align to TRBD1. The CDR3 sequence is 14 residues long. From germline, CDR1 is DFQATT and CDR2 SNEGSKA (reference sequence). The trim removed 1 base at V and 8 bases at J, leaving 4 bases unmatched. CDR3 in amino acids: CSARGQGAREKLFF. For the CDR3, the DNA is TGCAGTGCTAGAGGACAGGGGGCAAGGGAAAAACTGTTTTTT.

V usage is TRBV28 and J usage is TRBJ2-5, with 10 bases aligning to TRBD2. Germline loops: CDR1 MDHEN, CDR2 SYDVKM. The V segment lost 5 bases and the J segment 9 bases; nucleotides outside the gene matches: 15. The CDR3 covers 16 residues. The CDR3: CASSPPGSGRERSQYF. The CDR3 DNA is TGTGCCAGCAGTCCACCCGGGAGCGGGAGGGAGAGATCCCAGTACTTC. Complete variable domain (other parts from reference TRBV28 and TRBJ2-5): DVKVTQSSRYLVKRTGEKVFLECVQDMDHENMFWYRQDPGLGLRLIYFSYDVKMKEKGDIPEGYSVSREKKERFSLILESASTNQTSMYLCASSPPGSGRERSQYFGPGTRLLVL.

This rearrangement joins TRBV10-2 to TRBJ2-2, with 9 bases identical to TRBD2. CDR1 is WSHSY and CDR2 is SAAADI in the germline V gene. The CDR3 has 19 amino acids. After removal of 4 bases from V and 2 bases from J, the junction contained 14 bases not matched to a gene. The CDR3 coding sequence is TGCGCCAGCAGTGGCCGGGCTAGCGGGACACGGGGTAACACCGGGGAGCTGTTTTTT. Its protein is CASSGRASGTRGNTGELFF.

This clonotype was seen a few times. This chain uses TRBV30 with TRBJ1-2; D remains unclear. V was trimmed by 2 bases and J by 3 bases, leaving 7 bases between them. This CDR3 is 12 amino acids long. The germline gives CDR1 GTSNPN, CDR2 SVGIG (reference sequence). The CDR3 loop reads CAWSLAHYGYTF. CDR3 coding DNA: TGTGCCTGGAGTCTCGCTCACTATGGCTACACCTTC.

This clonotype occurred many times. The chain couples TRBV5-1 to TRBJ2-3; TRBD1 aligns across 9 bases. V lost 4 bases to trimming and J lost 1 base; unmatched junction nucleotides: 7. The germline V gene has CDR1 SGHRS and CDR2 YFSETQ. The CDR3 contains 16 residues. The CDR3 DNA reads as TGCGCCAGCAGCCCCGGACAGGGGAAAGGCACAGATACGCAGTATTTT. Translation: CASSPGQGKGTDTQYF.

In its sample, this clonotype was seen many times. This chain uses TRBV27 with TRBJ1-6, with D possibly matching TRBD1 (5 bases). This CDR3 region has 14 residues. Germline lookup yields CDR1 MNHEY and CDR2 SMNVEV (reference sequence). With 3 bases removed from V and 6 bases from J, the gap between germline ends came to 9 bases. CDR3 bases: TGTGCCAGCAGTTTCAATCAGGGTAATTCACCCCTCCACTTT. This encodes CASSFNQGNSPLHF.

This clonotype has just a few counts. The chain recombines TRBV28 with TRBJ2-3; D may match TRBD1 or TRBD2 (6 bases each). V gave up 7 bases and J gave up 4 bases, with 39 bases separating them. There are 22 residues in the CDR3. CDR1 is MDHEN, CDR2 SYDVKM, per germline. CDR3 in amino acids: CASISPRGDSPRSALGADTQYF. The DNA of the CDR3 is TGTGCCAGCATATCACCAAGGGGGGACTCCCCACGAAGCGCCCTCGGGGCAGATACGCAGTATTTT.

This clonotype was observed many times. The chain combines TRBV4-1 with TRBJ2-7; 10 nucleotides match TRBD1. Germline V gene data show CDR1 as MGHRA and CDR2 as YSYEKL. J was trimmed by 0 bases and V by 4 bases; bases with no gene match: 0. The CDR3 has 14 residues. The DNA of the CDR3 is TGCGCCAGCAGCCGGGACAGGGGCTCCTACGAGCAGTACTTC. Its protein product is CASSRDRGSYEQYF.

This clonotype appeared a few times. The chain links TRBV20-1 to TRBJ1-1, with D possibly being TRBD1 (6 bases). Germline assignment: CDR1 DFQATT and CDR2 SNEGSKA (reference sequence). The ends were cut back, 7 bases at V and 0 bases at J, with 12 bases in the middle. The CDR3 spans 13 residues. CDR3 nucleotides: TGCAGTGGGCAGGGGTCCATGAACACTGAAGCTTTCTTT. Amino acids: CSGQGSMNTEAFF.

Ten or more counts support this clonotype. The chain combines TRBV20-1 with TRBJ2-7; tentative D call: TRBD2 (6 bases). Germline assignment: CDR1 DFQATT and CDR2 SNEGSKA (reference sequence). The CDR3 consists of 13 residues. The V and J ends lost 3 bases and 6 bases respectively, with 15 bases between them. CDR3 protein: CSASKGLRVEQYF. The CDR3 DNA sequence: TGCAGTGCTAGCAAAGGACTACGGGTCGAGCAGTACTTC.

This clonotype was seen a handful of times. This chain uses TRBV6-2 or TRBV6-3 with TRBJ2-1; D is possibly TRBD1 (6 bases). The germline V and J ends were trimmed by 6 bases and 8 bases, with 20 bases remaining between them. The CDR3 has 15 residues. CDR1 and CDR2 (germline): MNHEY, SVGEGT. The CDR3 bases are TGTGCCAGCAGAGACCAGGGGTTCTCCTTCCATGAGCAGTTCTTC. It codes for CASRDQGFSFHEQFF.

This clonotype occurred many times. This sequence joins TRBV15 and TRBJ1-2; 10 nucleotides align to TRBD1. V lost 4 bases, J lost 3 bases, and 11 bases stayed unmatched. Per the germline V gene, CDR1 is LNHNV and CDR2 is YYDKDF (reference sequence). The CDR3 runs to 17 residues. Written as DNA, the CDR3 is TGTGCCACCAGCACAGCCCCCCGGACAGGGGGGCACTATGGCTACACCTTC. This codes for CATSTAPRTGGHYGYTF.

V usage is TRBV21-1 and J usage is TRBJ2-1; the DNA was not used to check the table's D call, TRBD1. TRBV21-1 constitutes a pseudogene. The CDR3 length is 20 residues. The CDR3 DNA follows: TGTGCCAGCAGCAAAGGCAGGGACGGAACCATCCGGGAACCCCACAATGAGCAGTTCTTC. This encodes CASSKGRDGTIREPHNEQFF.

V gene TRBV12-3 or TRBV12-4 combines with J gene TRBJ2-1, with TRBD2 matching 8 bases. The CDR3 has 14 amino acids. After removal of 6 bases from V and 2 bases from J, the junction contained 3 bases not matched to a gene. CDR3 nucleotide sequence: TGTGCCAGCAGAGTAGCGGGGACCTACAATGAGCAGTTCTTC. Protein product: CASRVAGTYNEQFF.

This clonotype was seen ten or more times. The chain employs TRBV7-9 and TRBJ1-6; TRBD1 matches at 7 bases. The CDR3 length is 17 residues. The germline V gene has CDR1 SEHNR and CDR2 FQNEAQ (reference sequence). The V gene end was trimmed by 6 bases and the J gene end by 3 bases; junction bases not matched to a gene: 11. This CDR3 is CASRRETGRDYNSPLHF. The CDR3 coding sequence is TGTGCCAGCAGACGTGAGACAGGGAGAGACTATAATTCACCCCTCCACTTT.

In this sample, this clonotype turned up many times. The chain is built from TRBV6-2 or TRBV6-3 and TRBJ2-7, with D maybe TRBD2 (5 bases). Germline V gene data show CDR1 as MNHEY and CDR2 as SVGEGT. CDR3 length: 15 residues. V gave up 2 bases and J gave up 3 bases, with 14 bases separating them. The CDR3: CASSYERPRGYEQYF. As DNA, the CDR3 is TGTGCCAGCAGTTACGAAAGGCCCCGGGGCTACGAGCAGTACTTC.

This clonotype has ten or more counts. This sequence joins TRBV10-3 and TRBJ1-2; tentatively, D is TRBD1 (6 bases). This CDR3 is built from 12 residues. CDR1 and CDR2 (germline): ENHRY, SYGVKD. Trimming removed 4 bases from V and 8 bases from J, with 11 bases in between. The CDR3 loop reads CAISVQGRGYTF. CDR3 sequence (DNA): TGTGCCATCAGTGTACAGGGAAGAGGCTACACCTTC.

The V gene is TRBV6-5, the J gene TRBJ2-2, with TRBD2 identical over 11 bases. There are 17 residues in the CDR3. The germline CDR1 and CDR2 sequences are MNHEY and SVGAGI. Trimming removed 6 bases from V and 13 bases from J; junction bases left unmatched: 19. DNA for the CDR3: TGTGCCAGCAGGGGGGCTAGCGGGAGGTCTACCGGGGAATGGCTGTTTTTT. Its translation: CASRGASGRSTGEWLFF.

The V and J genes are TRBV7-2 and TRBJ1-2; TRBD1 matches at 7 bases. Per germline, CDR1 SGHTA and CDR2 FQGNSA. V was pared by 5 bases and J by 2 bases, with 2 bases of the junction left unmatched. The CDR3 sequence is 13 residues long. CDR3 nucleotide sequence: TGTGCCAGCAGCCAACAGGGGAACTATGGCTACACCTTC. It yields the protein CASSQQGNYGYTF.

This clonotype has more than one count but fewer than ten. This chain uses TRBV5-1 with TRBJ2-7, with D possibly TRBD1 on 6 matching bases. Looked up from germline, CDR1 is SGHRS and CDR2 is YFSETQ. Trimming cost V 4 bases and J 2 bases, with 10 bases left between them. The CDR3 has 13 amino acids. The CDR3 DNA reads TGCGCCAGCAGCCAGGACAGTACCTACGAGCAGTACTTC. As protein: CASSQDSTYEQYF.

In its sample, this clonotype was seen many times. The chain combines TRBV12-3 or TRBV12-4 with TRBJ2-1, with TRBD2 matching 9 bases. The ends lost 5 bases at V and 4 bases at J; junction bases unmatched: 9. This CDR3 region has 16 residues. The CDR3 nucleotides are TGTGCCAGCAGTGGGGCCGGGACTAGCCTTTACAATGAGCAGTTCTTC. This codes for CASSGAGTSLYNEQFF.

The V call is TRBV18, the J call TRBJ2-1; the D gene is possibly TRBD2 (5 bases). CDR1 is KGHSH, CDR2 LQKENI, per germline. This CDR3 has 16 amino acids. Trimming stripped 1 base from V and 0 bases from J, with 10 bases between. Written as DNA, the CDR3 is TGTGCCAGCTCACCACTAGCGAAGAGCTCCTACAATGAGCAGTTCTTC. Translating gives CASSPLAKSSYNEQFF.

The CDR3 DNA is TGTGCCAGCAGCCTAGCGGGCCTCACAGATACGCAGTATTTT. Encoded protein: CASSLAGLTDTQYF. The rearrangement links TRBV6-6 to TRBJ2-3; 8 nucleotides match TRBD2. The CDR3 is 14 amino acids. Germline CDR1 reads MNHNY; CDR2 reads SVGAGI (reference sequence). V trimming: 6 bases; J trimming: 2 bases; junction bases outside the gene matches: 4.

This clonotype was seen repeatedly, ten times or more. The CDR3 DNA sequence: TGTGCCAGCAGTCCTTACCGGGCGTCGAATTCACCCCTCCACTTT. It is translated as CASSPYRASNSPLHF. The chain joins TRBV28 to TRBJ1-6; D call uncertain. V was shortened by 5 bases and J by 7 bases, with 15 bases between the two germline ends. In germline, CDR1 is MDHEN, CDR2 SYDVKM. The CDR3 sequence is 15 residues long.

There are many counts of this clonotype. The CDR3 DNA sequence: TGTGCCAGCTCACTAAATTCCGGGACAGAAAATGAAAAACTGTTTTTT. It specifies CASSLNSGTENEKLFF. The genes are TRBV18 and TRBJ1-4, with 7 bases identical to TRBD1. Germline V gene lookup returns CDR1 KGHSH and CDR2 LQKENI. J gave up 5 bases and V 4 bases, and 10 bases lay outside the gene matches. The CDR3 has 16 amino acids.

The chain combines TRBV12-3 or TRBV12-4 with TRBJ2-5; 7 nucleotides match TRBD2. V shed 5 bases, J shed 9 bases, and the junction held 15 bases outside the gene matches. The CDR3 loop spans 15 amino acids. CDR3 bases: TGTGCCAGCAGTGGCACGGGGGGACCAGGTCTGGCCCAGTACTTC. Translating gives CASSGTGGPGLAQYF.

Ten or more counts support this clonotype. The J gene is TRBJ1-5, the V gene TRBV20-1; D is unclear. CDR1 is DFQATT, CDR2 SNEGSKA, per germline (reference sequence). With 6 bases removed from V and 7 bases from J, the gap between germline ends came to 19 bases. The CDR3 spans 14 residues. CDR3 loop: CSASSGGLRQPQHF. The CDR3 coding sequence is TGCAGTGCCTCCAGCGGAGGGCTACGGCAGCCCCAGCATTTT.

In this sample, this clonotype turned up many times. The chain uses TRBV14 and TRBJ2-5, with D possibly called TRBD1 or TRBD2 (5 bases each). CDR3 size: 14 residues. V was clipped by 3 bases and J by 4 bases, with 12 bases between them. Germline V gives CDR1 SGHDN, CDR2 FVKESK. This CDR3 is CASSHIGTSETQYF. The CDR3 DNA is TGTGCCAGCAGCCATATCGGGACCTCAGAGACCCAGTACTTC.